A selection of T cell receptor beta chains follows, all from one sample in a study of graft-versus-host responses after intestinal transplantation. The antigens for these receptors are not known. The repertoire was sequenced with immunoSEQ multiplex PCR; TCRdb's copy has only in-frame clones and lacks some. The sample holds some 100,000 clones; 85% to 95% are singletons and the top ten take 1.1%. The input for sequencing was unstimulated CD8+ T cells sorted from spleen or lymph node cells, taken before transplant. The source is a human donor who was the organ donor for an intestinal transplant. CDR3s include the opening cysteine and the closing phenylalanine or tryptophan. D genes are given only for firm matches. Clone size is not always given. Where it is, it says once, few, many or a class for expanded clones.

TRBV27	.	TRBJ1-5	.	TGTGCCAGCAGTTTGGGCAGTTATAGCAATCAGCCCCAGCATTTT	CASSLGSYSNQPQHF
TRBV9	.	TRBJ2-7	.	TGTGCCAGCAGCGTAGTCGATGCGGACAGATCCGAGCAGTACTTC	CASSVVDADRSEQYF
TRBV1	.	TRBJ2-3	.	TGCACCCCCCGGGACAGGGGGCAAAATACGCAGTATTTT	CTPRDRGQNTQYF
TRBV19	.	TRBJ2-6	.	TGTGCCAGTAGTATTTCTAGCTCTGGGGCCAACGTCCTGACTTTC	CASSISSSGANVLTF
TRBV4-1	.	TRBJ1-3	.	TGCGCCAGCAGTCCCCTGGACTCAGGAAACACCATATATTTT	CASSPLDSGNTIYF
TRBV5-4	.	TRBJ2-7	.	TGTGCCAGCAGCACGGGACTTTCCTACGAGCAGTACTTC	CASSTGLSYEQYF
TRBV5-8	.	TRBJ2-5	.	TGTGCCAGCAGCCCAAGGGGGCGGGGGACCCAGTACTTC	CASSPRGRGTQYF
TRBV6-1	.	TRBJ1-1	TRBD1	TGTGCCAGCCTTAGCCCTACAGGGGCGGACACTGAAGCTTTCTTT	CASLSPTGADTEAFF
TRBV10-3	.	TRBJ2-7	TRBD1	TGTGCCATCAGTACGACAGGGGGCTTCGACGAGCAGTACTTC	CAISTTGGFDEQYF
TRBV4-2	.	TRBJ2-7	.	TGTGCCAGCAGCCAAGAGGGGCAGGGGTCATCCTACGAGCAGTACTTC	CASSQEGQGSSYEQYF
TRBV19	.	TRBJ1-1	.	TGTGCCAGTAATGAGGGGAACACTGAAGCTTTCTTT	CASNEGNTEAFF
TRBV5-6	.	TRBJ2-1	.	TGTGCCAGCAGCTTCGGTTGGAATGAGCAGTTCTTC	CASSFGWNEQFF
TRBV19	.	TRBJ1-1	.	TGTGCCAGTAGTATACTTTCGACAGGGAACACTGAAGCTTTCTTT	CASSILSTGNTEAFF
TRBV2	.	TRBJ1-2	.	TGTGCCAGCACCGGTGAGAACTATGGCTACACCTTC	CASTGENYGYTF
TRBV5-4	.	TRBJ2-6	.	TGTGCCAGCAACAAGGCGGGATTAGGGGCCAACGTCCTGACTTTC	CASNKAGLGANVLTF
TRBV23-1	.	TRBJ2-7	TRBD2	TGCGCCAGCACCCCCGGGACTAGCGGGAGGGCCTACGAGCAGTACTTC	CASTPGTSGRAYEQYF
TRBV6-5	.	TRBJ2-7	.	TGTGCCAGCAGTTCCCATCGGGAGCAGTACTTC	CASSSHREQYF
TRBV7-8	.	TRBJ2-7	TRBD1	TGTGCCAGCAGCTTCTTGGGACAGGGTGGCCACGAGCAGTACTTC	CASSFLGQGGHEQYF
TRBV4-1	once	TRBJ1-3	.	TGCGCCAGCAGCCAAGACCCCCCGTCCTCGGGTGGAAACACCATATATTTT	CASSQDPPSSGGNTIYF
TRBV7-8	.	TRBJ2-5	.	TGTGCCAGCAGCTTAGGTGGGGTCCGGGGGGAGACCCAGTACTTC	CASSLGGVRGETQYF
TRBV28	.	TRBJ2-7	.	TGTGCCAGCAGTTTATACAGCTCCTACGAGCAGTACTTC	CASSLYSSYEQYF
TRBV2	.	TRBJ2-5	.	TGTGCCAGCAGTGAGGGGCTCGGAGAGACCCAGTACTTC	CASSEGLGETQYF
TRBV7-6	.	TRBJ2-5	TRBD2	TGTGCCAGCAGCTTAGACCCGGGACTAGCGGGGGCCTTGGGGGAGACCCAGTACTTC	CASSLDPGLAGALGETQYF
TRBV19	few	TRBJ2-7	TRBD1	TGTGCCAGTACCCCCGGGACAGGGGACTACGAGCAGTACTTC	CASTPGTGDYEQYF
TRBV21-1	.	TRBJ2-3	.	TGTGCCAGCAGCAAAGATGGGTTTGGAGGCACAGATACGCAGTATTTT	CASSKDGFGGTDTQYF
TRBV5-4	.	TRBJ2-5	TRBD2	TGTGCCAGCAGCTTGTTCGGACTAGCGGGAGGGCCTTCAGAGACCCAGTACTTC	CASSLFGLAGGPSETQYF
TRBV5-4	.	TRBJ1-5	.	TGTGCCAGCAGCTTCGGGGGGGACATGGATCAGCCCCAGCATTTT	CASSFGGDMDQPQHF
TRBV27	once	TRBJ2-5	.	TGTGCCAGCACCCCAAGGCGGGGCGAGACCCAGTACTTC	CASTPRRGETQYF
TRBV5-3	.	TRBJ1-2	TRBD1	TGTGCCAGAAGCACACTTGACCGCCGGGACAGGGGGCGTATGGTCTATGGCTACACCTTC	CARSTLDRRDRGRMVYGYTF
TRBV4-2	.	TRBJ1-2	TRBD1	TGTGCCAGCAGCCAAGCTCATACAGGGGGCTATGGCTACACCTTC	CASSQAHTGGYGYTF
TRBV11-2	.	TRBJ2-3	.	TGTGCCAGCAGCTTAGGGTCCCCCTCCCCGGCGGCAGATACGCAGTATTTT	CASSLGSPSPAADTQYF
TRBV7-9	.	TRBJ2-7	TRBD2	TGTGCCAGCAGCTTATCCGGGGGGAGCTCCTACGAGCAGTACTTC	CASSLSGGSSYEQYF
TRBV21-1	.	TRBJ2-1	.	TGTGCCAGCAGCAAAGCAACTAGCCGGTGTAAGCGGGCCTCCTACAATGAGCAGTTCTTC	CASSKATSRCKRASYNEQFF
TRBV18	once	TRBJ2-5	.	TGTGCCAGCTCACTCAACCGAGGACACCTTAAAGAGACCCAGTACTTC	CASSLNRGHLKETQYF
TRBV7-2	.	TRBJ2-1	.	TGTGCCAGCAGCTTAGTCTTAGGGGGCAATGAGCAGTTCTTC	CASSLVLGGNEQFF
TRBV19	.	TRBJ1-2	.	TGTGCCAGTAGTATTACGGTGGTCTATGGCTACACCTTC	CASSITVVYGYTF
TRBV2	.	TRBJ1-5	.	TGTGCCAGCAGTGATCCTGTCAATCAGCCCCAGCATTTT	CASSDPVNQPQHF
TRBV4-1	once	TRBJ1-5	TRBD1	TGCGCCAGCAGCCTCACCCCAGGGGGTAGCAATCAGCCCCAGCATTTT	CASSLTPGGSNQPQHF
TRBV7-9	.	TRBJ2-7	.	TGTGCCAGCAGCTTAGCCCTTTACGAGCAGTACTTC	CASSLALYEQYF
TRBV7-8	.	TRBJ2-5	TRBD2	TGTGCCAGCAGCTTAGCGGTGACTAGCGCCATCCCCAAGGGGGAGACCCAGTACTTC	CASSLAVTSAIPKGETQYF
TRBV11-2	.	TRBJ2-2	.	TGTGCCAGCAGCTCACTACCCCCGGCGAGCACCGGGGAGCTGTTTTTT	CASSSLPPASTGELFF
TRBV27	.	TRBJ2-7	.	TGTGCCAGCAGTTTGGACAAGGACTACGAGCAGTACTTC	CASSLDKDYEQYF
TRBV10-3	.	TRBJ2-1	TRBD1	TGTGCCATCGCACCGGGACAGGGCTACAATGAGCAGTTCTTC	CAIAPGQGYNEQFF
TRBV5-1	.	TRBJ1-2	.	TGCGCCAGCAGCTTGGCCAGTTCGTTCGTCTATGGCTACACCTTC	CASSLASSFVYGYTF
TRBV5-6	.	TRBJ2-1	.	TGCGCCAGCAGGCCCGAGGAGGGTCGATACAATGAGCAGTTCTTC	CASRPEEGRYNEQFF
TRBV30	few	TRBJ1-1	.	TGTGCCTGGGAGCTCGCGGCAGGGATCACTGAAGCTTTCTTT	CAWELAAGITEAFF
TRBV10-3	.	TRBJ2-3	TRBD2	TGTGCCACCCGGGGGAAGCGGGGGGGGATGACAGATACGCAGTATTTT	CATRGKRGGMTDTQYF
TRBV4-3	.	TRBJ1-1	.	TGCGCCAGCAGCCAAGATAGCTTCGCAGGGACTGGGGCTGAAGCTTTCTTT	CASSQDSFAGTGAEAFF
TRBV5-1	.	TRBJ2-1	.	TGCGCCAGCAGTTTAGGTGGGCACACTAGAGTTTTCAATGAGCAGTTCTTC	CASSLGGHTRVFNEQFF
TRBV6-5	.	TRBJ2-7	TRBD2	TGTGCCAGCAGGGCCCGGGGGGGAGGATACGAGCAGTACTTC	CASRARGGGYEQYF
TRBV11-2	.	TRBJ1-1	TRBD1	TGTGCCAGCAGCTTGTTGGGACAGGGGGCGAGTTTCATTGAAGCTTTCTTT	CASSLLGQGASFIEAFF
TRBV6-6	.	TRBJ1-1	.	TGTGCCAGCAGCCACAGGCGGGGCTTGGGCACTGAAGCTTTCTTT	CASSHRRGLGTEAFF